One T cell receptor (beta chain) is described in this entry. This sample was included in a study of cytotoxic CD8 clonotypes in ibrutinib-treated CLL. Measured with immunoSEQ multiplex PCR; TCRdb has only the in-frame clones, and not every one. The profile shows about 120,000 clones, approximately 58% of them singletons. From germline, CDR1 is MDHEN and CDR2 SYDVKM. The CDR3 is 15 residues long. The germline V and J ends were trimmed by 3 bases and 0 bases, with 12 bases remaining between them. The J gene is TRBJ2-7, the V gene TRBV28; D unresolved. This receptor was identified in a human donor with chronic lymphocytic leukemia. The sequenced sample was PBMCs, obtained after 24 months of ibrutinib treatment. As DNA, the CDR3 is TGTGCCAGCAGTTTCCCCAGCCAAGTCTCCTACGAGCAGTACTTC. Its protein product is CASSFPSQVSYEQYF.